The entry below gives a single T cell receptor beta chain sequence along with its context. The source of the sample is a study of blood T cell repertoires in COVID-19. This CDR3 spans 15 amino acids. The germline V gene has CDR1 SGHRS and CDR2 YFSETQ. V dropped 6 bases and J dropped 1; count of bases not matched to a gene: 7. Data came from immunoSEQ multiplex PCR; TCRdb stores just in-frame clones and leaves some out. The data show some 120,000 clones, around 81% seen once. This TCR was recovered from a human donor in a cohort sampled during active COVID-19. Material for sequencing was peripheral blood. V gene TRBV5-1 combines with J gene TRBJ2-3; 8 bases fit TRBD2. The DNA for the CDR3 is TGCGCCAGCACCCCAGCGGGGGCCCGCACAGATACGCAGTATTTT. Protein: CASTPAGARTDTQYF.